A single sample is the source of the 25 T cell receptor beta chains below, sequenced in a study of OX40 agonist ivuxolimab in advanced cancers. The assay was immunoSEQ multiplex PCR, and TCRdb's table has in-frame clones only and misses some. In the table there are about 46,000 clones, approximately 88% of which are singletons. The sample was CD4+ or CD8+ T cells sorted from blood, taken in a trial of the OX40 agonist ivuxolimab. The receptors were gathered from an adult with an advanced solid tumor such as melanoma, head and neck, liver or kidney cancer.

In this sample, this clone turned up once. V usage is TRBV7-2 and J usage is TRBJ2-7; no reliable D call. The germline V gene has CDR1 SGHTA and CDR2 FQGNSA. The length of the CDR3 is 12 residues. Trimming took 5 bases from V and 6 from J, leaving 11 bases between them. This CDR3 reads CASSTPQGEQYF. CDR3 DNA: TGTGCCAGCAGCACCCCACAAGGCGAGCAGTACTTC.

This clone was observed a few times. This rearrangement joins TRBV19 to TRBJ2-4, with a tentative D call TRBD2 (7 bases). V gave up 5 bases and J gave up 7 bases, with 18 bases separating them. This CDR3 comprises 15 residues. The germline gives CDR1 LNHDA, CDR2 SQIVND (reference sequence). The CDR3 coding sequence is TGTGCCAGTAGTCCCCTCAGGGGAGGGAGGAACATTCAGTACTTC. Translation gives CASSPLRGGRNIQYF.

The CDR3 reads CASSLFAGSTGELFF. The DNA for the CDR3 is TGCGCCAGCAGCCTCTTCGCGGGGAGCACCGGGGAGCTGTTTTTT. The V gene is TRBV5-1, the J gene TRBJ2-2, with a possible D match to TRBD2 (6 bases). In germline, CDR1 is SGHRS, CDR2 YFSETQ. The CDR3 is made up of 15 amino acids. The V end lost 4 bases, the J end lost 4 bases, and 14 bases lay between the germline ends.

The V call is TRBV30, the J call TRBJ1-1; 7 bases fit TRBD1. The CDR3 sequence is 14 residues long. V lost 2 bases, J lost 1 base, and 4 bases stayed unmatched. Germline CDR1 and CDR2: GTSNPN and SVGIG (reference sequence). CDR3 loop: CAWSFRDRNTEAFF. CDR3 sequence (DNA): TGTGCCTGGAGTTTCCGGGACAGGAACACTGAAGCTTTCTTT.

The CDR3 sequence is CASSPGTSSTDTQYF. CDR3 DNA sequence: TGTGCCAGCAGCCCCGGGACTAGCAGCACAGATACGCAGTATTTT. This chain links TRBV7-9 with TRBJ2-3; 9 nucleotides agree with TRBD2. V lost 5 bases and J lost 0; bases outside the gene matches: 3. The CDR3 totals 15 residues. From germline, CDR1 is SEHNR and CDR2 FQNEAQ (reference sequence).

This chain connects TRBV14 to TRBJ1-2; D gene ambiguous. There are 14 residues in the CDR3. With 1 base removed from V and 1 base from J, the gap between germline ends came to 7 bases. Germline CDR1 reads SGHDN; CDR2 reads FVKESK. CDR3 residues: CASSQAPVNYGYTF. CDR3 in DNA: TGTGCCAGCAGCCAAGCTCCCGTTAACTATGGCTACACCTTC. The whole variable domain, filled in from reference TRBV14 and TRBJ1-2, reads EAGVTQFPSHSVIEKGQTVTLRCDPISGHDNLYWYRRVMGKEIKFLLHFVKESKQDESGMPNNRFLAERTGGTYSTLKVQPAELEDSGVYFCASSQAPVNYGYTFGSGTRLTVV.

The sample holds one count of this clone. The chain carries TRBV4-3 and TRBJ2-2, with TRBD1 matching over 7 bases. Unmatched junction bases numbered 3, after V lost 3 bases and J lost 2 bases. This CDR3 comprises 15 residues. Per germline, CDR1 LGHNA and CDR2 YSLEER. CDR3 nucleotide sequence: TGCGCCAGCAGCCAGGACAGGTTCAACACCGGGGAGCTGTTTTTT. Its translation: CASSQDRFNTGELFF.

The chain employs TRBV7-9 and TRBJ1-1; no clear D. The CDR3 length is 12 residues. V dropped 0 bases and J dropped 7 bases, with 6 bases sitting between them. Germline values: CDR1 SEHNR, CDR2 FQNEAQ (reference sequence). CDR3: CASSLATSEAFF. The CDR3 DNA sequence: TGTGCCAGCAGCTTAGCGACCAGTGAAGCTTTCTTT.

A few counts support this clone. The V gene is TRBV27, the J gene TRBJ2-3, with a weak D call TRBD1 (6 bases). The germline gives CDR1 MNHEY, CDR2 SMNVEV (reference sequence). The CDR3 length is 16 residues. Trimming removed 5 bases at V and 14 bases at J, with 29 bases between. The CDR3 DNA reads TGTGCCAGCAGTCCGTATACCGGGACAACGGCGCCGACGGGGTATTTT. It translates to CASSPYTGTTAPTGYF.

This sequence joins TRBV2 and TRBJ2-2, with a weak D call TRBD1 (6 bases). The V gene's germline CDR1 is SNHLY and CDR2 FYNNEI. This CDR3 is built from 15 residues. Trimming removed 8 bases from V and 2 bases from J, with 15 bases in between. The CDR3 nucleotides are TGTGCCAGCCTTAAGGGGGAATATAACACCGGGGAGCTGTTTTTT. It is translated as CASLKGEYNTGELFF.

V is TRBV5-4 and J is TRBJ2-7, with unresolved D. The CDR3 has 12 residues. Trimming pared 4 bases from V and 2 bases from J, leaving 7 bases between. Germline V lookup: CDR1 SGHNT, CDR2 YYREEE (reference sequence). The CDR3: CASSLNTYEQYF. The CDR3, as DNA: TGTGCCAGCAGCCTAAATACCTACGAGCAGTACTTC.

The chain has TRBV23-1 and TRBJ1-1, with D uncertain. TRBV23-1 is known as an ORF, though its function is uncertain. The CDR3 consists of 13 residues. V was shortened by 7 bases and J by 1 base, with 10 bases between the two germline ends. The DNA of the CDR3 is TGCGCCAGCACACGTCCCCGGAACACTGAAGCTTTCTTT. This gives the protein CASTRPRNTEAFF.

This chain joins TRBV6-5 and TRBJ2-7, with D perhaps TRBD1 (6 bases). The germline gives CDR1 MNHEY, CDR2 SVGAGI. This CDR3 comprises 15 residues. V lost 7 bases to trimming and J lost 4 bases, with 20 bases between them. This CDR3 is CASKTGSDPGYEQYF. The CDR3 DNA reads TGTGCCAGCAAGACAGGTTCAGACCCGGGGTACGAGCAGTACTTC.

The rearrangement joins TRBV27 to TRBJ2-3; 11 positions match TRBD2. The CDR3 runs 14 residues. The germline V gene encodes CDR1 MNHEY and CDR2 SMNVEV (reference sequence). Unmatched junction bases numbered 2, after V lost 2 bases and J lost 7 bases. The CDR3 nucleotides read TGTGCCAGCAGTTTAGGGACTAGCGGAAATACGCAGTATTTT. Translation gives CASSLGTSGNTQYF.

The chain links TRBV18 to TRBJ1-1; D is ambiguous. The V gene lost 4 bases and the J gene lost 0 bases, with 15 bases spanning the gap. Germline CDR1 reads KGHSH; CDR2 reads LQKENI. The CDR3 runs to 16 residues. CDR3 coding DNA: TGTGCCAGCTCACTTCGTGGCCCCCCTATGAACACTGAAGCTTTCTTT. Its translation: CASSLRGPPMNTEAFF.

In the case of this clone: Other DNA sequences from this sample encode an identical CDR3 as well. The chain uses TRBV30 and TRBJ1-1; D ambiguous. The CDR3 extends over 13 amino acids. V was cut by 0 bases and J by 5 bases, with 10 bases left in between. Germline assignment: CDR1 GTSNPN and CDR2 SVGIG (reference sequence). The CDR3: CAWSVRPGTEAFF. The DNA for the CDR3 is TGTGCCTGGAGTGTAAGGCCTGGTACTGAAGCTTTCTTT.

This clone was observed a single time. The CDR3, as DNA: TGCGCCAGCAGCCATGGCCGATTAAAGTATTTT. It yields the protein CASSHGRLKYF. The chain uses TRBV4-1 and TRBJ2-3, with no clear D. Germline CDR1 reads MGHRA; CDR2 reads YSYEKL. This CDR3 is built from 11 residues. Trimming left V 3 bases short and J 13 bases short, with 11 bases between.

The chain recombines TRBV7-9 with TRBJ1-1; no firm D call. The CDR3 is 12 amino acids. The V and J ends lost 8 bases and 4 bases respectively, with 11 bases between them. Germline CDR1 and CDR2: SEHNR and FQNEAQ (reference sequence). The CDR3, as DNA: TGTGCCAGCCTGGGTTTGAGCACTGAAGCTTTCTTT. Protein sequence: CASLGLSTEAFF.

This chain joins TRBV4-2 and TRBJ1-4, with D maybe TRBD1 (5 bases). Trimming removed 3 bases from V and 7 bases from J, with 27 bases in between. The CDR3 length is 19 residues. Germline CDR1 reads LGHNA; CDR2 reads YNFKEQ. The CDR3: CASSHPPGLGAGRGEKLFF. The DNA for the CDR3 is TGTGCCAGCAGCCACCCCCCGGGACTCGGCGCGGGTCGTGGTGAAAAACTGTTTTTT.

The chain carries TRBV30 and TRBJ2-3, with D perhaps matching TRBD2 (5 bases). Per the germline V gene, CDR1 is GTSNPN and CDR2 is SVGIG (reference sequence). The CDR3 runs to 12 residues. V lost 5 bases and J lost 6, with 12 bases in between. The CDR3 DNA is TGTGCCTGGTGCGACGCGGGCGATACGCAGTATTTT. Protein: CAWCDAGDTQYF. The whole variable domain, remainder taken from reference TRBV30 and TRBJ2-3, is SQTIHQWPATLVQPVGSPLSLECTVEGTSNPNLYWYRQAAGRGLQLLFYSVGIGQISSEVPQNLSASRPQDRQFILSSKKLLLSDSGFYLCAWCDAGDTQYFGPGTRLTVL.

V and J are TRBV29-1 and TRBJ2-1, with TRBD2 matching 10 bases. V lost 3 bases and J lost 1; bases outside the gene matches: 6. Germline V lookup: CDR1 SQVTM, CDR2 ANQGSEA. This CDR3 has 16 amino acids. The CDR3 DNA reads TGCAGCGTTGATGCCGAAGCGGGAGGGTCCTACAATGAGCAGTTCTTC. Translated: CSVDAEAGGSYNEQFF.

The chain recombines TRBV2 with TRBJ2-1, with D perhaps TRBD1 (6 bases). Germline CDR1 is SNHLY and CDR2 is FYNNEI. V was shortened by 8 bases and J by 5 bases, with 13 bases between the two germline ends. This CDR3 contains 13 residues. The CDR3 bases are TGTGCCAGCGCCGGGACACTTAACAATGAGCAGTTCTTC. Translating it yields CASAGTLNNEQFF.

This chain uses TRBV6-1 with TRBJ1-2, with D maybe TRBD1 (6 bases). Germline loops: CDR1 MNHNS, CDR2 SASEGT. V lost 3 bases, J lost 8 bases, and 16 bases lay in between. The CDR3 runs 14 residues. CDR3 nucleotides: TGTGCCAGCAGTGAGCAGGACAGATTTGGCGGCTACACCTTC. It encodes CASSEQDRFGGYTF.

The chain combines TRBV7-2 with TRBJ1-6; D remains unclear. Germline V gives CDR1 SGHTA, CDR2 FQGNSA. The CDR3 covers 13 residues. The ends were cut back, 5 bases at V and 11 bases at J, with 13 bases in the middle. CDR3 sequence: CASSLPGLAPLHF. The DNA for the CDR3 is TGTGCCAGCAGCCTGCCCGGCCTGGCACCCCTCCACTTT.

The rearrangement joins TRBV9 to TRBJ2-7, with D possibly being TRBD1 (5 bases). V was clipped by 1 base and J by 0 bases, with 14 bases between them. CDR3 size: 16 residues. Germline loops: CDR1 SGDLS, CDR2 YYNGEE. In DNA form, the CDR3 reads TGTGCCAGCAGCGTATCAGGACAAGGGTCCTCCTACGAGCAGTACTTC. This sequence encodes CASSVSGQGSSYEQYF.